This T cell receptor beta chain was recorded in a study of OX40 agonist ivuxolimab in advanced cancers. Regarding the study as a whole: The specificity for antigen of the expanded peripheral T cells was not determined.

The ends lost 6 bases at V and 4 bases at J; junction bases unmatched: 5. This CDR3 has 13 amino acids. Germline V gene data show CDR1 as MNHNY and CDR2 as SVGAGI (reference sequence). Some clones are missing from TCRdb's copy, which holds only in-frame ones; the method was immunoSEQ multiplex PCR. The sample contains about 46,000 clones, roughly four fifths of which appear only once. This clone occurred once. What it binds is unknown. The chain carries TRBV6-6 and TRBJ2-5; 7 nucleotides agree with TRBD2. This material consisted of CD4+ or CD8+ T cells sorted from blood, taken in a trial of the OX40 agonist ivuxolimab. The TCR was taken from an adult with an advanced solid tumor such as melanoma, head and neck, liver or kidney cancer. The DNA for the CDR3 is TGTGCCAGCAGGGACGGCGGGGGAGAGACCCAGTACTTC. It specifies CASRDGGGETQYF.